These 4 T cell receptor beta chains originate from one sample sequenced in a study of yellow fever vaccine responses in identical twins. TCRdb reprocessed the RT-PCR reads with MiXCR, giving one entry per CDR3 protein. This sample carries about 1,200 distinct CDR3 sequences, roughly 91% of them seen once, and the ten largest clones take 9.7%. The sequencing used T cells from blood (PBMCs), unsorted or a sorted subset (not recorded which), collected before or after yellow fever vaccination (not recorded which). These receptors were taken from a female donor who received the yellow fever vaccine.

This clonotype came up a few times. The V gene is TRBV7-2, the J gene TRBJ2-2, with 9 positions matching TRBD1. The ends lost 5 bases at V and 4 bases at J; junction bases unmatched: 5. This CDR3 spans 15 amino acids. CDR1 and CDR2 from the germline V gene are SGHTA and FQGNSA. In DNA form, the CDR3 reads TGTGCCAGCAGCGCACAGACAGGGGGCACCGGGGAGCTGTTTTTT. Translated: CASSAQTGGTGELFF.

The CDR3 bases are TGTGCCAGCAGTTCTCCTTACGGGACCCAGCAGTTCTTC. Encoded protein: CASSSPYGTQQFF. V and J are TRBV7-9 and TRBJ2-1; D may be TRBD1 or TRBD2 (5 bases each). The germline V and J ends were trimmed by 6 bases and 11 bases, with 17 bases remaining between them. CDR1 and CDR2 from the germline V gene are SEHNR and FQNEAQ (reference sequence). The CDR3 is made up of 13 amino acids. The full variable domain, rest sourced from reference TRBV7-9 and TRBJ2-1, is DTGVSQNPRHKITKRGQNVTFRCDPISEHNRLYWYRQTLGQGPEFLTYFQNEAQLEKSRLLSDRFSAERPKGSFSTLEIQRTEQGDSAMYLCASSSPYGTQQFFGPGTRLTVL.

This chain connects TRBV15 to TRBJ2-7; 8 bases align to TRBD1. The CDR3 length is 15 residues. CDR1 and CDR2 from the germline V gene are LNHNV and YYDKDF (reference sequence). V was clipped by 1 base and J by 5 bases; unmatched bases: 7. CDR3 bases: TGTGCCACCAGCAGAGGACCCTCGACAGGGGACGAGCAGTACGTC. It yields the protein CATSRGPSTGDEQYV.

J is TRBJ2-5 and V is TRBV18; unclear D gene. V lost 1 base and J 5 bases, leaving 14 bases between the germline ends. The length of the CDR3 is 15 residues. CDR1 is KGHSH, CDR2 LQKENI, per germline. CDR3 protein: CASSPLGKGSETQYF. CDR3 nucleotides: TGTGCCAGCTCACCACTGGGAAAGGGTTCCGAGACCCAGTACTTC.